One sample yielded the 14 T cell receptor beta chains listed below, sequenced in a study of T cells in Graves' hyperthyroidism and ophthalmopathy. Amplification of TCR beta CDR3 regions used RNA as the template. HTBI primers drove first-round RT-PCR of the TCR CDR3. TCRdb reprocessed the multiplex PCR reads via MiXCR and lists one record per CDR3 protein. The table has about 290,000 distinct CDR3 sequences, about 13% seen once. Source material: blood. Receptor source: a woman aged 35 to 49 with Graves' hyperthyroidism.

The chain links TRBV5-6 to TRBJ2-1, with 8 bases aligning to TRBD2. Germline-derived CDR1 and CDR2 are SGHDT and YYEEEE. The CDR3 length is 16 residues. The V and J ends lost 0 bases and 3 bases, in that order; junction bases with no gene match: 5. This CDR3 reads CASSLATSGLYNEQFF. As DNA, the CDR3 is TGTGCCAGCAGCTTGGCCACTAGCGGACTCTACAATGAGCAGTTCTTC.

In its sample, this clonotype was seen once. This clone may be a read error of a much larger clone one base away. V usage is TRBV12-3 or TRBV12-4 and J usage is TRBJ1-3; the D is unclear. This CDR3 contains 15 residues. Written as DNA, the CDR3 is TGTGCCAGCAGTCCCACTCGGACCCCTGGAAACGCCATATATTTT. It translates to CASSPTRTPGNAIYF.

This clonotype was detected only a few times. The chain joins TRBV3-1 to TRBJ2-1, with D unresolved. CDR1 is LGHDT, CDR2 YNNKEL, per germline (reference sequence). The V end lost 6 bases, the J end lost 8 bases, and 14 bases lay between the germline ends. The CDR3 extends over 13 amino acids. The DNA of the CDR3 is TGTGCCAGCAGTCCGGATACTATGGATGAGCAGTTCTTC. Encoded protein: CASSPDTMDEQFF.

The rearrangement uses TRBV10-2 and TRBJ2-6; D unresolved. In germline, CDR1 is WSHSY, CDR2 SAAADI. Trimming shortened V by 7 bases and J by 0 bases, and 10 bases separated the two germline ends. This CDR3 has 15 residues. The CDR3 is CASMGIDSGANVLTF. DNA of the CDR3: TGCGCCAGCATGGGTATCGACTCTGGGGCCAACGTCCTGACTTTC.

This clonotype was observed at least ten times. The CDR3 DNA sequence: TGTGCCAGCAGTTTAGAGTCGCGCAGGGGAGAGACCCAGTACTTC. Translated: CASSLESRRGETQYF. The chain carries TRBV27 and TRBJ2-5; D may be TRBD1 (6 bases). The V and J ends lost 2 bases and 4 bases respectively, with 14 bases between them. CDR1 and CDR2 from the germline V gene are MNHEY and SMNVEV (reference sequence). The CDR3 has 15 residues.

This clonotype occurred many times. The chain employs TRBV27 and TRBJ1-1; D remains ambiguous. Germline V gives CDR1 MNHEY, CDR2 SMNVEV (reference sequence). V was clipped by 6 bases and J by 4 bases, with 12 bases between them. The CDR3 is made up of 13 amino acids. The CDR3 loop reads CASSLTRSTEAFF. DNA for the CDR3: TGTGCCAGCAGCCTAACCCGAAGCACTGAAGCTTTCTTT.

This clonotype came up many times. The chain employs TRBV27 and TRBJ2-3; D tentatively reads TRBD1 or TRBD2 (5 bases each). V lost 5 bases and J lost 0, with 18 bases in between. The CDR3 runs 17 residues. Germline V gene data show CDR1 as MNHEY and CDR2 as SMNVEV (reference sequence). The CDR3 region has the DNA TGTGCCAGCAGTCCTCCTTGGCGAGGGGATAGCACAGATACGCAGTATTTT. Encoded protein: CASSPPWRGDSTDTQYF.

The CDR3 spells CASSKPGQGGAELFF. DNA for the CDR3: TGTGCCAGCAGCAAACCCGGACAGGGGGGCGCGGAACTGTTTTTT. The gene calls are TRBV12-3 or TRBV12-4 and TRBJ1-4; 10 bases map to TRBD1. The V and J ends lost 6 bases and 12 bases, in that order; junction bases with no gene match: 13. The CDR3 loop spans 15 amino acids.

With regard to this clonotype: An end of the junction differs from the germline gene, which may be a read error. This chain joins TRBV20-1 and TRBJ1-3; 11 nucleotides match TRBD1. This CDR3 contains 17 residues. The germline V gene has CDR1 DFQATT and CDR2 SNEGSKA (reference sequence). CDR3 in amino acids: CSARIGTGGVSGNSIYF. In DNA form, the CDR3 reads TGCAGTGCTAGGATCGGGACAGGGGGAGTCTCTGGAAACAGCATATATTTT.

This clonotype was counted at least ten times. This chain connects TRBV20-1 to TRBJ1-4; no clear D gene. V was clipped by 6 bases and J by 0 bases, with 8 bases between them. There are 13 residues in the CDR3. CDR1 is DFQATT and CDR2 is SNEGSKA in the germline V gene (reference sequence). In DNA form, the CDR3 reads TGCAGTGCCACGGCAGCAACTAATGAAAAACTGTTTTTT. Protein sequence: CSATAATNEKLFF.

The rearrangement joins TRBV2 to TRBJ2-1; TRBD1 aligns across 10 bases. Trimming at V came to 7 bases and at J to 5 bases, leaving 8 bases not matched to a gene. The CDR3 has 15 amino acids. CDR1 is SNHLY, CDR2 FYNNEI, per germline. CDR3 in DNA: TGTGCCAGCAAACTTACCGGGACAGGGGACAATGAGCAGTTCTTC. This gives the protein CASKLTGTGDNEQFF.

This clonotype was picked up a small number of times. The rearrangement uses TRBV30 and TRBJ2-5, with D tentatively TRBD2 (6 bases). The CDR3 is 13 amino acids. The germline V and J ends were trimmed by 2 bases and 4 bases, with 11 bases remaining between them. Germline CDR1 is GTSNPN and CDR2 is SVGIG (reference sequence). The CDR3 here is CAWSTQGGETQYF. CDR3 in DNA: TGTGCCTGGAGTACCCAGGGAGGAGAGACCCAGTACTTC.

This clonotype was detected many times. The chain has TRBV12-3 or TRBV12-4 and TRBJ2-1; D not certain. V lost 5 bases and J 6 bases, leaving 8 bases between the germline ends. The CDR3 totals 12 residues. CDR3 bases: TGTGCCAGCAGTCCAGTTTCCAATGAGCAGTTCTTC. Translating gives CASSPVSNEQFF.

The chain is built from TRBV6-2 or TRBV6-3 and TRBJ1-4; perhaps TRBD1 as D (6 bases). Germline CDR1 MNHEY, CDR2 SVGEGT. The CDR3 totals 21 residues. The V end was cut by 0 bases, the J end by 1 base, with 24 bases between. Here the CDR3 reads CASSYSPPGAGREETNEKLFF. CDR3 in DNA: TGTGCCAGCAGTTACTCCCCCCCAGGGGCAGGGAGGGAGGAAACTAATGAAAAACTGTTTTTT.